Following are 14 T cell receptor beta chains from one sample sequenced in a study of T cell repertoires in cytomegalovirus infection. MiXCR was run by TCRdb on the reads, yielding one entry per CDR3 protein. The sample gives about 230,000 distinct CDR3 sequences, roughly 23% of which show up once; 15% to 20% is in the top ten. What was sequenced was CD8+ T cells from PBMCs. The source is a human donor in good health (CMV status not recorded). Some clones in this sample may be carry-over from other donors' samples.

CDR3 nucleotide sequence: TGTGCCAGCAGCTTAGTTACCAGGGGGCACACTGAAGCTTTCTTT. Translated, it gives CASSLVTRGHTEAFF. V is TRBV7-6 and J is TRBJ1-1, with 8 bases fitting TRBD1. Looked up from germline, CDR1 is SGHVS and CDR2 is FNYEAQ. The J segment lost 3 bases and the V segment lost 1 base, leaving 4 bases of the junction unmatched. This CDR3 is built from 15 residues.

This clonotype appeared a few times. This chain connects TRBV7-9 to TRBJ1-1; D unresolved. The CDR3 has 14 residues. Trimming pared 4 bases from V and 7 bases from J, leaving 16 bases between. Germline CDR1 is SEHNR and CDR2 is FQNEAQ (reference sequence). The CDR3 nucleotides are TGTGCCAGCAGCTCAGAATTTAGTCCCCTTGAAGCTTTCTTT. Amino acid sequence: CASSSEFSPLEAFF.

This clonotype showed up many times. V is TRBV7-8 and J is TRBJ1-5; D is uncertain. CDR3 length: 12 amino acids. Germline assignment: CDR1 SGHVS and CDR2 FQNEAQ. Trimming removed 1 base at V and 6 bases at J, with 4 bases between. CDR3 sequence reads: CASSLGIQPQHF. The CDR3 nucleotides are TGTGCCAGCAGCTTAGGGATTCAGCCCCAGCATTTT.

This clonotype was counted a few times. The chain recombines TRBV29-1 with TRBJ1-1; no reliable D call. The V gene's germline CDR1 is SQVTM and CDR2 ANQGSEA. V lost 5 bases and J 1 base, leaving 5 bases between the germline ends. The CDR3 contains 11 residues. CDR3 in DNA: TGCAGCGTTCGCAGGAACACTGAAGCTTTCTTT. Residues: CSVRRNTEAFF.

This clonotype was seen a few times. The chain recombines TRBV20-1 with TRBJ1-1; D is ambiguous. The CDR3 is 13 residues long. The V and J ends lost 2 bases and 3 bases respectively, with 10 bases between them. Germline loops: CDR1 DFQATT, CDR2 SNEGSKA (reference sequence). The CDR3 bases are TGCAGTGCTAGACAGAGAACATACACTGAAGCTTTCTTT. As protein: CSARQRTYTEAFF.

The V and J genes are TRBV7-2 and TRBJ2-7, with 7 bases fitting TRBD1. V shed 2 bases and J 2 bases; nucleotides not matched to a gene: 6. The CDR3 spans 15 residues. The germline gives CDR1 SGHTA, CDR2 FQGNSA. The CDR3 here is CASSLTPGQTYEQYF. The DNA of the CDR3 is TGTGCCAGCAGCTTAACCCCGGGACAGACCTACGAGCAGTACTTC.

The V and J genes are TRBV20-1 and TRBJ2-7, with 8 bases lining up with TRBD1. The germline V gene encodes CDR1 DFQATT and CDR2 SNEGSKA (reference sequence). CDR3 length: 14 amino acids. J lost 4 bases, V lost 0 bases, and 5 bases had no gene match. CDR3: CSARDGQGAYEQYF. For the CDR3, the DNA is TGCAGTGCTAGAGATGGTCAGGGGGCATACGAGCAGTACTTC.

The genes are TRBV5-4 and TRBJ2-3, with TRBD1 matching 11 bases. This CDR3 has 14 amino acids. The junction had 4 bases not matched to a gene; V was cut back by 4 bases and J by 6 bases. Per the germline V gene, CDR1 is SGHNT and CDR2 is YYREEE (reference sequence). The chain's CDR3 is CASSMGQGVDTQYF. The CDR3 DNA reads TGTGCCAGCAGCATGGGACAGGGGGTCGATACGCAGTATTTT.

This clonotype was found once. This chain links TRBV7-4 with TRBJ1-2; D not certain. V was cut by 6 bases and J by 4 bases, with 12 bases left in between. Germline V gives CDR1 SGHVT, CDR2 SQSDAQ. This CDR3 comprises 13 residues. DNA for the CDR3: TGTGCCAGCAGTCAGAGTCTCTCCTATGGCTACACCTTC. It specifies CASSQSLSYGYTF.

This clonotype was seen a handful of times. The V and J genes are TRBV5-4 and TRBJ1-4; 10 nucleotides line up with TRBD1. Per germline, CDR1 SGHNT and CDR2 YYREEE (reference sequence). Trimming took 1 base from V and 0 from J; bases not matched to a gene: 3. The length of the CDR3 is 17 residues. As DNA, the CDR3 is TGTGCCAGCAGCTTGATTGGACAGGGGGCAACTAATGAAAAACTGTTTTTT. It yields the protein CASSLIGQGATNEKLFF.

This chain joins TRBV6-2 or TRBV6-3 and TRBJ2-7, with D possibly matching TRBD2 (5 bases). Trimming shortened V by 1 base and J by 6 bases, and 10 bases separated the two germline ends. The CDR3 runs 13 residues. Germline V gene data show CDR1 as MNHEY and CDR2 as SVGEGT. CDR3 DNA: TGTGCCAGCAGTTACTACGGGGAAGGCGAGCAGTACTTC. Its protein product is CASSYYGEGEQYF.

This clonotype was counted ten times or more. The chain recombines TRBV2 with TRBJ2-2; no clear D. The CDR3 sequence is 12 residues long. Trimming cost V 6 bases and J 7 bases, with 9 bases left between them. Germline loops: CDR1 SNHLY, CDR2 FYNNEI. CDR3 residues: CASRDLIGELFF. The CDR3 nucleotides are TGTGCCAGCAGAGATTTGATCGGGGAGCTGTTTTTT. Full variable domain (rest looked up from reference TRBV2 and TRBJ2-2): EPEVTQTPSHQVTQMGQEVILRCVPISNHLYFYWYRQILGQKVEFLVSFYNNEISEKSEIFDDQFSVERPDGSNFTLKIRSTKLEDSAMYFCASRDLIGELFFGEGSRLTVL.

This clonotype was seen more than once but under ten times. This chain uses TRBV4-2 with TRBJ2-7; 10 nucleotides match TRBD2. CDR1 and CDR2 (germline): LGHNA, YNFKEQ. The CDR3 loop spans 15 amino acids. Trimming cost V 2 bases and J 3 bases; bases outside gene matches: 4. The CDR3 sequence is CASSQTAGGGYEQYF. The CDR3 DNA is TGTGCCAGCAGCCAAACAGCGGGGGGGGGCTACGAGCAGTACTTC.

In its sample, this clonotype was seen a few times. The rearrangement links TRBV28 to TRBJ2-4; 7 bases map to TRBD1. With 5 bases clipped from V and 0 bases from J, the junction kept 7 bases outside the gene matches. The CDR3 consists of 16 residues. The germline V gene has CDR1 MDHEN and CDR2 SYDVKM. CDR3 residues: CASSPDRAEAKNIQYF. Here the CDR3 DNA reads TGTGCCAGCAGTCCTGACAGGGCTGAAGCCAAAAACATTCAGTACTTC.